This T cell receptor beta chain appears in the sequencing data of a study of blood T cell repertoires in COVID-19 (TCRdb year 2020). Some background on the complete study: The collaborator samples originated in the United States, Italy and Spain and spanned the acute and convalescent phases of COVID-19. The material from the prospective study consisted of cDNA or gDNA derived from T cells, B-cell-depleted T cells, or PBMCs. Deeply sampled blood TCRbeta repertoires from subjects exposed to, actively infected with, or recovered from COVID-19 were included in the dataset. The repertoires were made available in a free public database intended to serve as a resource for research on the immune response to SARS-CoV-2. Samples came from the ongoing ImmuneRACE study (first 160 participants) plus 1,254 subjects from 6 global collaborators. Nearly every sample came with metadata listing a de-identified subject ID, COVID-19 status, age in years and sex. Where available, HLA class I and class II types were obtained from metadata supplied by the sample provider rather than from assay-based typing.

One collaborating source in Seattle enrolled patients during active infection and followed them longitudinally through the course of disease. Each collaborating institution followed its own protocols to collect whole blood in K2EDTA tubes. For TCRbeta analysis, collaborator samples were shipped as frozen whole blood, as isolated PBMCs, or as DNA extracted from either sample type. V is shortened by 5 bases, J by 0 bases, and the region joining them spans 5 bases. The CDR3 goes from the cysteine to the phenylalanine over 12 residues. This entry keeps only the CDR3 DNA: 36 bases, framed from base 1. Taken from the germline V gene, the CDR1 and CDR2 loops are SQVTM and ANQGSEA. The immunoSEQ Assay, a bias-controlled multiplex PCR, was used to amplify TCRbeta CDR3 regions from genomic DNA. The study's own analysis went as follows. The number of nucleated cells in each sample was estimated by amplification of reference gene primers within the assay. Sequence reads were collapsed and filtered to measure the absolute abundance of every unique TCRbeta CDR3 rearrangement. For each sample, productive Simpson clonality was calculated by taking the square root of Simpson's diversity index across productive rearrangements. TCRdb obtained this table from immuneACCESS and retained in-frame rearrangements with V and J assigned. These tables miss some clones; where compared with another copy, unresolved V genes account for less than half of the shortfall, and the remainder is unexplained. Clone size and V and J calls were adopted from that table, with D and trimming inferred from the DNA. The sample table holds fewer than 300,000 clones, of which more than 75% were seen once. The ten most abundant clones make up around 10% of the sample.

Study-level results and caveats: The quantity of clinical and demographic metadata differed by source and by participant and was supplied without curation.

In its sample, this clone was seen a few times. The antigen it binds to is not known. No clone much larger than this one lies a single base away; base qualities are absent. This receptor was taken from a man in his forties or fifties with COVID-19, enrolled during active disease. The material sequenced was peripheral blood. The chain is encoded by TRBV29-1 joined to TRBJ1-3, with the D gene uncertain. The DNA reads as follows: TGCAGCGTTCGAGACTCTGGAAACACCATATATTTT. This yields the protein CSVRDSGNTIYF. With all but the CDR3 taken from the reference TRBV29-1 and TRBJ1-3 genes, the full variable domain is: SAVISQKPSRDICQRGTSLTIQCQVDSQVTMMFWYRQQPGQSLTLIATANQGSEATYESGFVIDKFPISRPNLTFSTLTVSNMSPEDSSIYLCSVRDSGNTIYFGEGSWLTVV.